The 32 T cell receptor beta chains below come from one sample, sequenced in a study of OX40 agonist ivuxolimab in advanced cancers. Sequenced by immunoSEQ multiplex PCR; TCRdb stores in-frame clones only, minus some. Found here are some 70,000 clones, over 80% of them singletons; the top ten hold over 4.5%. The sample was CD4+ or CD8+ T cells sorted from blood, taken in a trial of the OX40 agonist ivuxolimab. These TCRs come from an adult with an advanced solid tumor such as melanoma, head and neck, liver or kidney cancer.

J is TRBJ1-4 and V is TRBV11-2; D is perhaps TRBD1 (6 bases). Germline V gene data show CDR1 as SGHAT and CDR2 as FQNNGV. The CDR3 runs to 14 residues. The germline V and J ends were trimmed by 1 base and 8 bases, with 11 bases remaining between them. This CDR3 is CASSLAGAEEKLFF. Here the CDR3 DNA reads TGTGCCAGCAGCTTAGCAGGGGCAGAAGAAAAACTGTTTTTT.

The V gene is TRBV10-1, the J gene TRBJ1-5; D is uncertain. V gave up 4 bases and J gave up 6 bases, with 7 bases separating them. CDR1 is WNHNN and CDR2 is SYGVQD in the germline V gene (reference sequence). The length of the CDR3 is 12 residues. CDR3 sequence reads: CASSVQVQPQHF. The CDR3 region has the DNA TGCGCCAGCAGTGTCCAGGTTCAGCCCCAGCATTTT.

The rearrangement uses TRBV15 and TRBJ2-2; TRBD1 aligns across 9 bases. In germline, CDR1 is LNHNV, CDR2 YYDKDF (reference sequence). J was trimmed by 5 bases and V by 2 bases; bases with no gene match: 9. The length of the CDR3 is 17 residues. The CDR3 spells CATSRPGQGLGTGELFF. DNA of the CDR3: TGTGCCACCAGCAGACCGGGACAGGGCCTCGGGACCGGGGAGCTGTTTTTT.

This rearrangement joins TRBV11-3 to TRBJ2-7; D call uncertain. There are 11 residues in the CDR3. V gave up 2 bases and J gave up 12 bases, with 11 bases separating them. Germline V CDR1 and CDR2: SGHNT, YENEEA. CDR3 in amino acids: CASSLTERGYV. The DNA of the CDR3 is TGTGCCAGCAGCTTAACCGAGAGAGGGTACGTC.

The V gene is TRBV4-2, the J gene TRBJ1-1; D gene unclear. This CDR3 has 11 residues. The germline CDR1 and CDR2 sequences are LGHNA and YNFKEQ. CDR3 DNA: TGTGCGGTCCGGCTGAACACTGAAGCTTTCTTT. Amino acids: CAVRLNTEAFF.

This chain joins TRBV7-8 and TRBJ2-1; TRBD2 is a possible D gene (6 bases). The CDR3 is made up of 20 amino acids. V lost 1 base, J lost 2 bases, and 24 bases lay in between. Germline V lookup: CDR1 SGHVS, CDR2 FQNEAQ. CDR3 nucleotides: TGTGCCAGCAGCTTAGGACTAGGGGCCGAACTCAGCGGCACCTACAATGAGCAGTTCTTC. Its translation: CASSLGLGAELSGTYNEQFF.

This clone was seen just once. The chain carries TRBV10-3 and TRBJ2-1; D is possibly TRBD2 (5 bases). This CDR3 comprises 15 residues. Germline CDR1 reads ENHRY; CDR2 reads SYGVKD. V lost 4 bases and J lost 0, with 10 bases in between. The CDR3 DNA reads TGTGCCATCAGTGCCAGCGGAAACTCCTACAATGAGCAGTTCTTC. Translating gives CAISASGNSYNEQFF.

This clone showed up just a few times. V is TRBV2 and J is TRBJ1-5, with unresolved D. Between the trimmed V and J ends, which lost 4 bases and 5 bases, there was a span of 9 bases. This CDR3 contains 13 residues. The germline gives CDR1 SNHLY, CDR2 FYNNEI. The CDR3 spells CASSGSEDQPQHF. The CDR3 bases are TGTGCCAGCAGTGGGTCAGAGGATCAGCCCCAGCATTTT.

Regarding this clone: No conserved phenylalanine or tryptophan ends this CDR3, so it is likely a read error. The DNA is left out, because the CDR3 cannot be placed on it with certainty; the CDR3 is given as TCRdb lists it. The chain carries TRBV6-5 and TRBJ2-7. The CDR3 adds up to 11 amino acids, both ends counted. Looked up from germline, CDR1 is MNHEY and CDR2 is SVGAGI. Here the CDR3 reads CASSYHSAILP.

A word on this clone: The junction departs from the called germline gene at one end, perhaps through a read error. The chain carries TRBV7-7 and TRBJ2-2; D perhaps matches TRBD2 (5 bases). The CDR3 contains 15 residues. Germline assignment: CDR1 SSHAT and CDR2 FNYEAQ (reference sequence). The CDR3 protein is CASSLSGPPTGELFF. Here the CDR3 DNA reads TGTGCTAGCAGCCTCAGCGGACCCCCCACCGGGGAGCTGTTTTTT.

CDR3 DNA sequence: TGTGCCAGTAGTATCCTGCGGACTGCGGGAGCTAGCACAGATACGCAGTATTTT. Translating it yields CASSILRTAGASTDTQYF. The chain employs TRBV19 and TRBJ2-3, with 7 bases that match TRBD2. The CDR3 spans 18 residues. The V gene end was trimmed by 3 bases and the J gene end by 0 bases; junction bases not matched to a gene: 12. The germline V gene encodes CDR1 LNHDA and CDR2 SQIVND (reference sequence). The whole variable domain, remainder taken from reference TRBV19 and TRBJ2-3, is DGGITQSPKYLFRKEGQNVTLSCEQNLNHDAMYWYRQDPGQGLRLIYYSQIVNDFQKGDIAEGYSVSREKKESFPLTVTSAQKNPTAFYLCASSILRTAGASTDTQYFGPGTRLTVL.

The rearrangement joins TRBV5-5 to TRBJ2-7; D gene unclear. This CDR3 has 16 amino acids. Germline values: CDR1 SGHKS, CDR2 YYEKEE (reference sequence). V was shortened by 0 bases and J by 1 base, with 14 bases between the two germline ends. The CDR3 loop is CASSLGPSRRSYEQYV. For the CDR3, the DNA is TGTGCCAGCAGCTTGGGGCCCTCGCGGCGATCCTACGAGCAGTACGTC.

This chain connects TRBV28 to TRBJ2-2; D is perhaps TRBD1 or TRBD2 (5 bases each). V gave up 3 bases and J gave up 4 bases, with 9 bases separating them. The CDR3 consists of 14 residues. Germline CDR1 reads MDHEN; CDR2 reads SYDVKM. CDR3 coding DNA: TGTGCCAGCAGTTTGAGGGGATCCACCGGGGAGCTGTTTTTT. It codes for CASSLRGSTGELFF.

The V call is TRBV5-1, the J call TRBJ1-1, with 12 bases that match TRBD1. The junction had 9 bases not matched to a gene; V was cut back by 6 bases and J by 3 bases. CDR1 SGHRS and CDR2 YFSETQ come from the germline V gene. The CDR3 runs to 16 residues. The CDR3 reads CASKTGTGGRDTEAFF. Here the CDR3 DNA reads TGCGCCAGCAAAACCGGGACAGGGGGCAGGGACACTGAAGCTTTCTTT.

This chain connects TRBV6-1 to TRBJ2-7, with TRBD2 matching 9 bases. This CDR3 contains 15 residues. CDR1 is MNHNS and CDR2 is SASEGT in the germline V gene. V lost 6 bases to trimming and J lost 0 bases; unmatched junction nucleotides: 6. The CDR3 DNA reads TGTGCCAGCAGGCATCTAGCGGGACGCTCCTACGAGCAGTACTTC. This sequence encodes CASRHLAGRSYEQYF.

This rearrangement joins TRBV7-2 to TRBJ2-5; D possibly corresponds to TRBD2 (5 bases). Germline assignment: CDR1 SGHTA and CDR2 FQGNSA. The CDR3 is made up of 11 amino acids. The ends were cut back, 9 bases at V and 5 bases at J, with 10 bases in the middle. CDR3 nucleotides: TGTGCCAGTGGGCGCGGGGAGACCCAGTACTTC. This translates into CASGRGETQYF.

CDR3 amino acids: CASSLFAGGNTEAFF. The DNA of the CDR3 is TGCGCCAGCAGCTTGTTCGCAGGGGGGAACACTGAAGCTTTCTTT. The chain has TRBV5-1 and TRBJ1-1; 7 bases are shared with TRBD1. CDR1 is SGHRS and CDR2 is YFSETQ in the germline V gene. This CDR3 has 15 amino acids. The ends lost 1 base at V and 1 base at J; junction bases unmatched: 4.

This sequence joins TRBV2 and TRBJ2-4; perhaps TRBD2 as D (5 bases). CDR1 and CDR2 from the germline V gene are SNHLY and FYNNEI. Trimming cost V 7 bases and J 13 bases, with 14 bases left between them. The CDR3 is 11 residues long. CDR3 nucleotide sequence: TGTGCCAGCAACCATCGAGGGATCCAGTACTTC. The encoded protein is CASNHRGIQYF.

This chain uses TRBV19 with TRBJ1-3; possibly TRBD1 for D (5 bases). CDR1 and CDR2 (germline): LNHDA, SQIVND (reference sequence). V lost 5 bases and J lost 10, with 18 bases in between. The length of the CDR3 is 14 residues. In nucleotides, the CDR3 is TGTGCCAGTAGTGCCGGGACTGAAATTTGGACCATATATTTT. As protein: CASSAGTEIWTIYF.

The chain links TRBV7-9 to TRBJ2-3; D may be TRBD2 (6 bases). CDR1 and CDR2 (germline): SEHNR, FQNEAQ (reference sequence). CDR3 length equals 14 residues. Between the trimmed V and J ends, which lost 4 bases and 6 bases, there was a span of 14 bases. DNA of the CDR3: TGTGCCAGCAGCTCTCATACTAGCAAGGATACGCAGTATTTT. It is translated as CASSSHTSKDTQYF.

As DNA, the CDR3 is TGTGCCAGCAGTTACTCGCAAAACTATGGCTACACCTTC. It translates to CASSYSQNYGYTF. The chain carries TRBV6-6 and TRBJ1-2; no clear D gene. With 0 bases removed from V and 2 bases from J, the gap between germline ends came to 4 bases. The CDR3 has 13 amino acids. The germline V gene has CDR1 MNHNY and CDR2 SVGAGI (reference sequence).

The J gene is TRBJ2-1, the V gene TRBV15; the match to TRBD2 covers 12 bases. The CDR3 covers 17 residues. Germline loops: CDR1 LNHNV, CDR2 YYDKDF (reference sequence). V dropped 0 bases and J dropped 5; count of bases not matched to a gene: 5. The CDR3 here is CATSRDRLAGGNNEQFF. CDR3 nucleotides: TGTGCCACCAGCAGAGATCGCCTAGCGGGGGGGAACAATGAGCAGTTCTTC.

This clone was recorded many times. The chain recombines TRBV5-5 with TRBJ2-7; 8 bases map to TRBD1. CDR1 and CDR2 from the germline V gene are SGHKS and YYEKEE (reference sequence). The CDR3 length is 13 residues. V shed 4 bases, J shed 5 bases, and the junction held 5 bases outside the gene matches. The DNA for the CDR3 is TGTGCCAGCAGCGGGCAGGGGGCCCACGAGCAGTACGTC. Its protein product is CASSGQGAHEQYV.

The rearrangement uses TRBV7-9 and TRBJ2-5; TRBD2 matches 10 bases. Germline assignment: CDR1 SEHNR and CDR2 FQNEAQ (reference sequence). The CDR3 loop spans 15 amino acids. The ends lost 5 bases at V and 2 bases at J; junction bases unmatched: 5. The CDR3 protein is CASSPGAGGQETQYF. The CDR3 nucleotides are TGTGCCAGCAGCCCCGGAGCGGGGGGGCAAGAGACCCAGTACTTC. Complete variable domain (other parts from reference TRBV7-9 and TRBJ2-5): DTGVSQNPRHKITKRGQNVTFRCDPISEHNRLYWYRQTLGQGPEFLTYFQNEAQLEKSRLLSDRFSAERPKGSFSTLEIQRTEQGDSAMYLCASSPGAGGQETQYFGPGTRLLVL.

This clone was recorded once. The DNA for the CDR3 is TGTGCCAGCAGGATAGACAGGGATCGAACTGAAGCTTTCTTT. This encodes CASRIDRDRTEAFF. The chain employs TRBV27 and TRBJ1-1; 7 nucleotides match TRBD1. The length of the CDR3 is 14 residues. CDR1 and CDR2 (germline): MNHEY, SMNVEV (reference sequence). V gave up 6 bases and J gave up 5 bases; unmatched junction bases: 9.

V usage is TRBV28 and J usage is TRBJ1-5; 10 bases map to TRBD1. The V gene end was trimmed by 5 bases and the J gene end by 9 bases; junction bases not matched to a gene: 7. This CDR3 contains 14 residues. Germline CDR1 and CDR2: MDHEN and SYDVKM. CDR3 bases: TGTGCCAGCAGTCCGTGGACAGGGGGTTGGCCCCAGCATTTT. Translated, it gives CASSPWTGGWPQHF.

The CDR3 is CASSLGTGSVSPLHF. CDR3 nucleotides: TGTGCCAGCAGTTTGGGGACAGGGAGCGTTTCACCCCTCCACTTT. V and J are TRBV28 and TRBJ1-6, with 9 bases aligning to TRBD1. Looked up from germline, CDR1 is MDHEN and CDR2 is SYDVKM. This CDR3 spans 15 amino acids. The J segment lost 9 bases and the V segment lost 3 bases, leaving 6 bases of the junction unmatched.

The chain links TRBV6-1 to TRBJ2-1, with a tentative D call TRBD1 (6 bases). CDR3 size: 14 residues. Germline V gene sequence: CDR1 MNHNS, CDR2 SASEGT. Trimming cost V 6 bases and J 3 bases, with 12 bases left between them. CDR3 in DNA: TGTGCCAGCAGCCAGGACAGAAACTACAATGAGCAGTTCTTC. Encoded protein: CASSQDRNYNEQFF.

The chain carries TRBV6-5 and TRBJ2-6; D gene uncertain. Trimming removed 2 bases at V and 0 bases at J, with 5 bases between. Germline V gene data show CDR1 as MNHEY and CDR2 as SVGAGI. The CDR3 has 15 residues. This CDR3 reads CASSYGSSGANVLTF. The DNA of the CDR3 is TGTGCCAGCAGTTACGGAAGCTCTGGGGCCAACGTCCTGACTTTC.

The chain has TRBV7-9 and TRBJ2-1; 9 bases are shared with TRBD1. Looked up from germline, CDR1 is SEHNR and CDR2 is FQNEAQ (reference sequence). J lost 12 bases, V lost 6 bases, and 15 bases had no gene match. This CDR3 spans 15 amino acids. The CDR3 DNA is TGTGCCAGCAGGCCGCCGGGACAGGGATTGGAGCGGCAGTTCTTC. Its protein is CASRPPGQGLERQFF. Based on the CDR3 plus reference TRBV7-9 and TRBJ2-1, the full variable domain is DTGVSQNPRHKITKRGQNVTFRCDPISEHNRLYWYRQTLGQGPEFLTYFQNEAQLEKSRLLSDRFSAERPKGSFSTLEIQRTEQGDSAMYLCASRPPGQGLERQFFGPGTRLTVL.

There are a few counts of this clone. This chain joins TRBV4-1 and TRBJ2-2; 7 nucleotides agree with TRBD2. The CDR3 is 20 amino acids. Germline V gives CDR1 MGHRA, CDR2 YSYEKL. The V and J ends lost 3 bases and 2 bases, in that order; junction bases with no gene match: 18. The CDR3, as DNA: TGCGCCAGCAGCCAGAATTTGAGGGTTGGGCCGGGGGGTAACACCGGGGAGCTGTTTTTT. Its protein is CASSQNLRVGPGGNTGELFF.

The chain joins TRBV5-6 to TRBJ2-5; D call uncertain. The CDR3 extends over 16 amino acids. Germline CDR1 is SGHDT and CDR2 is YYEEEE. V was shortened by 4 bases and J by 5 bases, with 21 bases between the two germline ends. The CDR3 DNA reads as TGTGCCAGCAGCCTAAGGCAGGAATCCTTTGGGGAGACCCAGTACTTC. Translated: CASSLRQESFGETQYF.